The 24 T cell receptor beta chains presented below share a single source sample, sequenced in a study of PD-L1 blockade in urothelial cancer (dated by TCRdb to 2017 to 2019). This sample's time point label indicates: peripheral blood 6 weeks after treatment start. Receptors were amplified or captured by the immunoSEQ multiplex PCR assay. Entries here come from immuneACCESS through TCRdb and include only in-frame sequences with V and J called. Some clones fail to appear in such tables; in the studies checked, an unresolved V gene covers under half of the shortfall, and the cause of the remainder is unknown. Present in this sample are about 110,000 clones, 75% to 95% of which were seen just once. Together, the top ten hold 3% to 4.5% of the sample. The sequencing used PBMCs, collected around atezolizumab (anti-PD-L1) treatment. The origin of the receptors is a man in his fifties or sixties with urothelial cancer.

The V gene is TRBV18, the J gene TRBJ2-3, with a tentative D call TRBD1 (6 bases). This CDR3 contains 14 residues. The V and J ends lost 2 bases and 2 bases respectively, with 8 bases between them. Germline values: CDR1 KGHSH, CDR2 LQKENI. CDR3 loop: CASSPTGFTDTQYF. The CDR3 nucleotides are TGTGCCAGCTCACCAACAGGGTTCACAGATACGCAGTATTTT.

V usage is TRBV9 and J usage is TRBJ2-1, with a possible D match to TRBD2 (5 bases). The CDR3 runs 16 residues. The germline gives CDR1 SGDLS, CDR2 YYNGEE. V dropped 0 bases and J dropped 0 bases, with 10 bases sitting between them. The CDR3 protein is CASSVGSGRSYNEQFF. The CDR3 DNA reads TGTGCCAGCAGCGTAGGAAGCGGACGCTCCTACAATGAGCAGTTCTTC.

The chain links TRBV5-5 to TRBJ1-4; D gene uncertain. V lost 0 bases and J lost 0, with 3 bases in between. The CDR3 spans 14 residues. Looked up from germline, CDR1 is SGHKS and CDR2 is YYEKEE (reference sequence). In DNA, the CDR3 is TGTGCCAGCAGCTTGGGTACAACTAATGAAAAACTGTTTTTT. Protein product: CASSLGTTNEKLFF.

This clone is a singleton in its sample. The CDR3 nucleotides read TGTGCCAGCAGCTTAGCTCTAGCGGGGGCAGCGGCTTTCTTT. Translation: CASSLALAGAAAFF. The rearrangement links TRBV7-2 to TRBJ1-1; a weak D match, TRBD1 (6 bases). The germline V and J ends were trimmed by 0 bases and 11 bases, with 16 bases remaining between them. This CDR3 region has 14 residues. CDR1 and CDR2 (germline): SGHTA, FQGNSA.

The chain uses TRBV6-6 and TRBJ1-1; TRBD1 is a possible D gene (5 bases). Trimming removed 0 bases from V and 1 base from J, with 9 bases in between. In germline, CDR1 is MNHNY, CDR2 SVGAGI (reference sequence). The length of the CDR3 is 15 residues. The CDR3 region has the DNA TGTGCCAGCAGTTACTCGAGGCAGGGGAACACTGAAGCTTTCTTT. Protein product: CASSYSRQGNTEAFF.

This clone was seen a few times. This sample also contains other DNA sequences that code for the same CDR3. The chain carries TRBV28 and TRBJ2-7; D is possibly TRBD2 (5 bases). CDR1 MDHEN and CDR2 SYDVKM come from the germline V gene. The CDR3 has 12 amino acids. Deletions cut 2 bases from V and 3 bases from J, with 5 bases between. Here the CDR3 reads CASSLSGYEQYF. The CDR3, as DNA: TGTGCCAGCAGTTTAAGCGGCTACGAGCAGTACTTC.

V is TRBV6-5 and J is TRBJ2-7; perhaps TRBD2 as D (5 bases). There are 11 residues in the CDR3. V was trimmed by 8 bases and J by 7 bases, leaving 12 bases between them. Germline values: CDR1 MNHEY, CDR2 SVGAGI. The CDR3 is CASGRGREQYF. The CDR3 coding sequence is TGTGCCAGCGGGCGAGGGCGGGAGCAGTACTTC.

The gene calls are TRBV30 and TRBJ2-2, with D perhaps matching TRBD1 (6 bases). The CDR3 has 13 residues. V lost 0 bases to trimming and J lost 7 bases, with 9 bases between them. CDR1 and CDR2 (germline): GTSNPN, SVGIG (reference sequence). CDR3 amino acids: CAWSVQGIGELFF. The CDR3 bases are TGTGCCTGGAGTGTACAGGGCATCGGGGAGCTGTTTTTT. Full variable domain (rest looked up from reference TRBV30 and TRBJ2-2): SQTIHQWPATLVQPVGSPLSLECTVEGTSNPNLYWYRQAAGRGLQLLFYSVGIGQISSEVPQNLSASRPQDRQFILSSKKLLLSDSGFYLCAWSVQGIGELFFGEGSRLTVL.

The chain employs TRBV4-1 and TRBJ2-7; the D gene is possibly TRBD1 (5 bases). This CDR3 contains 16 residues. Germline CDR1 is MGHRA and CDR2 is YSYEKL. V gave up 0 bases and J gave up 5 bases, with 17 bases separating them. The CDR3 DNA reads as TGCGCCAGCAGCCAAGATAGGAAAAGGGGCTTGAACGAGCAGTACTTC. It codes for CASSQDRKRGLNEQYF.

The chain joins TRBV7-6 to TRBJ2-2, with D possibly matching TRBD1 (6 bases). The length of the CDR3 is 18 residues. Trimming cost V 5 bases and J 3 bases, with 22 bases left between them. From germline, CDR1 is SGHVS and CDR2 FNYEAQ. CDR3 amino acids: CASSALPGVPPDTGELFF. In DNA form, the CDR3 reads TGTGCCAGCAGCGCTCTACCAGGGGTCCCTCCCGACACCGGGGAGCTGTTTTTT.

This chain's CDR3 is CASSYGDLRNEQFF. DNA for the CDR3: TGTGCCAGCAGCTATGGTGACCTCAGGAATGAGCAGTTCTTC. The chain couples TRBV7-8 to TRBJ2-1; D not resolved. The V gene's germline CDR1 is SGHVS and CDR2 FQNEAQ. The CDR3 is 14 residues long. The germline V and J ends were trimmed by 4 bases and 7 bases, with 14 bases remaining between them.

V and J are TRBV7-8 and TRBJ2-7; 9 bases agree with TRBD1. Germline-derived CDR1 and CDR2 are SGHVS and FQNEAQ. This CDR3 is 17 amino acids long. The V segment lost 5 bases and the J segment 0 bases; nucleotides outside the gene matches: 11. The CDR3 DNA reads TGTGCCAGCAGCGTCGGCGGGGACAGGGCAAGCTCCTACGAGCAGTACTTC. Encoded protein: CASSVGGDRASSYEQYF.

The CDR3 loop reads CASSLTSGSWNEQFF. The CDR3 region has the DNA TGTGCCAGCAGCCTCACTAGCGGGAGCTGGAATGAGCAGTTCTTC. The genes are TRBV11-2 and TRBJ2-1; 11 bases match TRBD2. CDR3 length equals 15 residues. Germline CDR1 is SGHAT and CDR2 is FQNNGV. J gave up 7 bases and V 5 bases, and 7 bases lay outside the gene matches.

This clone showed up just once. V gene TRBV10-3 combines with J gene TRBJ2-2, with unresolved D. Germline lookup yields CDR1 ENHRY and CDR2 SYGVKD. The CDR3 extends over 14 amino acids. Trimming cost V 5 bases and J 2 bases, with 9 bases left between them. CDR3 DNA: TGTGCCATCAGTCAGATGACAAACACCGGGGAGCTGTTTTTT. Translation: CAISQMTNTGELFF.

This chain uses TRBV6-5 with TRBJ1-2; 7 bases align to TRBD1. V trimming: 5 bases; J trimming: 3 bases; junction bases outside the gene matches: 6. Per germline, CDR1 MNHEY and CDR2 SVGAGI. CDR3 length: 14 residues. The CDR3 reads CASSPDRADYGYTF. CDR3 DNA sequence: TGTGCCAGCAGTCCCGACAGGGCCGACTATGGCTACACCTTC.

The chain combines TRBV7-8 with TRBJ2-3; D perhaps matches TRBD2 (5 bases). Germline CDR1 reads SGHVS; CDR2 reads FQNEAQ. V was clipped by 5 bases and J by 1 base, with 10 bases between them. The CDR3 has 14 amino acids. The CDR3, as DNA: TGTGCCAGCAGCAAACTAGAGGGCACAGATACGCAGTATTTT. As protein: CASSKLEGTDTQYF.

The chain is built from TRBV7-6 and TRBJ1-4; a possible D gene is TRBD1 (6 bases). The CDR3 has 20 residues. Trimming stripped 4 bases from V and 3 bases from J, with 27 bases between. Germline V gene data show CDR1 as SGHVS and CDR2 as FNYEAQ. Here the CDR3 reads CASSSSGRTDPDNANEKLFF. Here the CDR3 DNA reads TGTGCCAGCAGCTCAAGTGGCCGGACAGACCCAGATAATGCTAATGAAAAACTGTTTTTT.

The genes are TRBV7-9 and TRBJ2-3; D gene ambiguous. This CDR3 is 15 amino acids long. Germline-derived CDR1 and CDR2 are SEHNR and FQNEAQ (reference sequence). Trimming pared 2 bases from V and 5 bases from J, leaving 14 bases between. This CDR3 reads CASSLTRRIRDTQYF. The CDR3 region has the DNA TGTGCCAGCAGCTTAACGAGGCGGATCCGAGATACGCAGTATTTT.

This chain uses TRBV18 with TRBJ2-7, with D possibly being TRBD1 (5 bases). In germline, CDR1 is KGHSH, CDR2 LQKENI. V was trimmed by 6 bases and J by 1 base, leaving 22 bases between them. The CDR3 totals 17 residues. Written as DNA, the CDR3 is TGTGCCAGCTCCTCCAATACCTACAGGAGTGCTTCCTACGAGCAGTACTTC. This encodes CASSSNTYRSASYEQYF.

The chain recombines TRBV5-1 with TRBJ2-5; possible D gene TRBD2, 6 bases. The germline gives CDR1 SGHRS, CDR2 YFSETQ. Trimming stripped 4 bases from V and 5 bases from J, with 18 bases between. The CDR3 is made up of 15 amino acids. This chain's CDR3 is CASSAGSLASETQYF. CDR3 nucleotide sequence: TGCGCCAGCAGCGCCGGATCACTAGCTTCTGAGACCCAGTACTTC.

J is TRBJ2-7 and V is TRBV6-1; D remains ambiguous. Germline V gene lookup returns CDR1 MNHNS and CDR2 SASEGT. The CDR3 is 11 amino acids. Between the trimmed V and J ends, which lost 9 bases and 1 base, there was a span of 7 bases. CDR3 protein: CASTRSYEQYF. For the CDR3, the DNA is TGTGCCAGTACGAGGTCCTACGAGCAGTACTTC.

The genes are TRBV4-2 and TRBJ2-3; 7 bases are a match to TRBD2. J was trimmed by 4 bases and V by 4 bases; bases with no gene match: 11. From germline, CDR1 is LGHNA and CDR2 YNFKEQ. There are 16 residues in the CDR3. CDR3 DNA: TGTGCCAGCAGCCCACAAGAAGGGAGGGGCGCAGATACGCAGTATTTT. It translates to CASSPQEGRGADTQYF.

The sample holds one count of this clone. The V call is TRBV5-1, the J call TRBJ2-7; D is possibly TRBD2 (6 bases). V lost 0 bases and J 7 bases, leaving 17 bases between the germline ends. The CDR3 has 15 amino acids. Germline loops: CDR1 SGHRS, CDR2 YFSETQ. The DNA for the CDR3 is TGCGCCAGCAGCTTGGCCGGGAGTGGGAATATGGAGCAGTACTTC. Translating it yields CASSLAGSGNMEQYF.

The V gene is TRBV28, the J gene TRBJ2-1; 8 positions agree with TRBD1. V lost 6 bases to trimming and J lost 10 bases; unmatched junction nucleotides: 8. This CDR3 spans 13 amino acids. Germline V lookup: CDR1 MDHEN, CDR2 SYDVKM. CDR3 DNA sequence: TGTGCCAGCAGAGGACAGGGCTTAGGGGAGCAGTTCTTC. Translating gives CASRGQGLGEQFF.